This T cell receptor (beta chain) was sequenced for a study of cytomegalovirus exposure and HLA in healthy donors. Overall study context: There were approximately 400 genotyped donors. Of these, roughly 84% fell in the genetic ancestry cluster associated with self-reported Caucasian donors.

With 60 Vbeta and 13 Jbeta primers, the PCR was carried out. Assay used: immunoSEQ multiplex PCR; TCRdb lists only in-frame clones, some missing. The sample totals more than 100,000 clones. This sequence was found in a man younger than 35 in good health and CMV-seronegative. The sequencing input was PBMCs.

The CDR3 loop is CATSRDANPTGEQYF. CDR3 in DNA: TGTGCCACCAGCAGAGACGCCAATCCGACAGGCGAGCAGTACTTC. The chain carries TRBV15 and TRBJ2-7; D perhaps matches TRBD1 (6 bases). The CDR3 sequence is 15 residues long. Germline CDR1 LNHNV, CDR2 YYDKDF (reference sequence). Trimming pared 0 bases from V and 6 bases from J, leaving 15 bases between.